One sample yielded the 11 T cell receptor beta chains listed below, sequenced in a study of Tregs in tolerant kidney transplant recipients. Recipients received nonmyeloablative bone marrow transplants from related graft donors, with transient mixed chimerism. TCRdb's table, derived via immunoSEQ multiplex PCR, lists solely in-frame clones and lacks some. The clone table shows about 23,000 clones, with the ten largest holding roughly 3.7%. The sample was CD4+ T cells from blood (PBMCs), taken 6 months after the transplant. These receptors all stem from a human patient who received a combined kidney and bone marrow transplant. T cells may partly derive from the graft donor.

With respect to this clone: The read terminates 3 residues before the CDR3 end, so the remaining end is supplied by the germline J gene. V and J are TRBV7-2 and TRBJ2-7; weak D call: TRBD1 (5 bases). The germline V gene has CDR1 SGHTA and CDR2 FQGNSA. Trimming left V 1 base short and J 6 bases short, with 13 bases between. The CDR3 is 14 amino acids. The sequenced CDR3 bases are TGTGCCAGCAGCTTAGACACAGGAAGGGGCGAG. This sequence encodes CASSLDTGRGE. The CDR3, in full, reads CASSLDTGRGEQYF.

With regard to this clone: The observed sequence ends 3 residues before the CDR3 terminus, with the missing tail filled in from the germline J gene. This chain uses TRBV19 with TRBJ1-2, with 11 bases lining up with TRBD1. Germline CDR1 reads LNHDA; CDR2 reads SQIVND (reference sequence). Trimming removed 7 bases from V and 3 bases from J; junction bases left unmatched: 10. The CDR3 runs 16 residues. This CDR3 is CASTSGRDRGDYGYTF. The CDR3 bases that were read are TGTGCCAGTACCTCCGGGCGGGACAGGGGGGACTATGGC. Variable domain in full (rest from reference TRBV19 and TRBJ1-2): DGGITQSPKYLFRKEGQNVTLSCEQNLNHDAMYWYRQDPGQGLRLIYYSQIVNDFQKGDIAEGYSVSREKKESFPLTVTSAQKNPTAFYLCASTSGRDRGDYGYTFGSGTRLTVV.

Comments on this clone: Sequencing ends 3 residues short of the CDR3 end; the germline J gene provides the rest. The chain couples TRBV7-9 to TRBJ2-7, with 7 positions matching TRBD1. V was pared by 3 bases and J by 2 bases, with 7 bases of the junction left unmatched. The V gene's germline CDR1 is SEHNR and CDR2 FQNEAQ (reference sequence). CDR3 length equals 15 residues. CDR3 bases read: TGTGCCAGCAGCTTGATAAAAGGGACAGCCTACGAG. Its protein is CASSLIKGTAYE. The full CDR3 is CASSLIKGTAYEQYF.

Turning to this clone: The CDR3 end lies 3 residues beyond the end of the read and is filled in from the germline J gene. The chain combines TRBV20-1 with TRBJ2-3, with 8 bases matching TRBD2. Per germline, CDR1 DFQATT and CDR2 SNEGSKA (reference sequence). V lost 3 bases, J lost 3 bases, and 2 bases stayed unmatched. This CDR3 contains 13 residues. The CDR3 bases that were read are TGCAGTGCTAGCGGGGGGGCAACAGATACG. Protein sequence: CSASGGATDT. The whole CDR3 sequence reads CSASGGATDTQYF.

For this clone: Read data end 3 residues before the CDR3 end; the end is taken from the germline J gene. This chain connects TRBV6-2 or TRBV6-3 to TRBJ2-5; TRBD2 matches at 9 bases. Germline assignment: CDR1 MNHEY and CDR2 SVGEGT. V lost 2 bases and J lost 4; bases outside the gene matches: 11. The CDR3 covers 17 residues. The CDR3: CASSYPKSGRLGETQYF. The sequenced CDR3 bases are TGTGCCAGCAGTTACCCCAAGAGCGGGAGGCTGGGAGAGACC.

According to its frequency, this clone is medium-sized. The DNA read from the CDR3 is TGTGCCAGCAGCCCCGAAGCTCCGACAGGGGCTGGGGTTAACACCGGGGAG. It specifies CASSPEAPTGAGVNTGE. The CDR3, in full, reads CASSPEAPTGAGVNTGELFF. The chain combines TRBV4-2 with TRBJ2-2, with 8 bases lining up with TRBD1. Coverage ceases 3 residues before the CDR3 finishes, and the germline J gene fills in the end. This CDR3 comprises 20 residues. Germline CDR1 and CDR2: LGHNA and YNFKEQ. With V trimmed by 4 bases and J by 2 bases, 18 bases remained unmatched.

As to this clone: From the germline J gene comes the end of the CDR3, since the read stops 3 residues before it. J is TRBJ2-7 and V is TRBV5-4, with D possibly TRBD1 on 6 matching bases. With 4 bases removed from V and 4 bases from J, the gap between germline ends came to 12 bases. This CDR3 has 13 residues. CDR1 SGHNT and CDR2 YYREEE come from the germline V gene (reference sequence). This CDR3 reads CASSATGTYEQYF. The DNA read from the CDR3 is TGTGCCAGCAGCGCCACAGGGACATACGAG. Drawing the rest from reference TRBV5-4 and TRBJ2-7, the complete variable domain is ETGVTQSPTHLIKTRGQQVTLRCSSQSGHNTVSWYQQALGQGPQFIFQYYREEENGRGNFPPRFSGLQFPNYSSELNVNALELDDSALYLCASSATGTYEQYFGPGTRLTVT.

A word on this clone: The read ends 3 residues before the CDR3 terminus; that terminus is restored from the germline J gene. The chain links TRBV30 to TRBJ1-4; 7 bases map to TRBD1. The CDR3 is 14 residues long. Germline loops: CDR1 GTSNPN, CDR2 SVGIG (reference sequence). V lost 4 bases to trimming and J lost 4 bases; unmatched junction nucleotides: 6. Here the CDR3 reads CAWTPGQLNEKLFF. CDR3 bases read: TGTGCCTGGACCCCGGGACAGCTTAATGAAAAA.

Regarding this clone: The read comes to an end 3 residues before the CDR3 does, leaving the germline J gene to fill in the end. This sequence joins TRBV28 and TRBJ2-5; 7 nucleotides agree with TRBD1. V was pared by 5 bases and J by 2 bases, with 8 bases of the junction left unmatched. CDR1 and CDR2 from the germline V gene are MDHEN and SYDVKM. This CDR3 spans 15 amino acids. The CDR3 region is CASSGLRGFQETQYF. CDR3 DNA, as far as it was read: TGTGCCAGCAGTGGTCTCAGGGGGTTTCAAGAGACC.

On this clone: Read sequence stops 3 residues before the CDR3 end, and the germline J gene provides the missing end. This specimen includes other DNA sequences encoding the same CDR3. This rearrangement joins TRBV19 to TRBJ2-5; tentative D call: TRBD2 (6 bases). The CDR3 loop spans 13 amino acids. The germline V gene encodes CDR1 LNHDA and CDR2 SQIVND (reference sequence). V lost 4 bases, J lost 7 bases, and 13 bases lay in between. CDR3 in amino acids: CASSRGDAGTQYF. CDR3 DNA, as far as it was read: TGTGCCAGTAGTAGGGGGGACGCGGGGACC.

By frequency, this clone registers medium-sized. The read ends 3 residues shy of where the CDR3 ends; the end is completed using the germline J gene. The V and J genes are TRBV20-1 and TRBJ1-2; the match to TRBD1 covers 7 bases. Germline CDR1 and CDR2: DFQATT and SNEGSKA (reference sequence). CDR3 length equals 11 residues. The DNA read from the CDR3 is TGCAGCTCCGACAGGGCCTATGGC. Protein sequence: CSSDRAYG. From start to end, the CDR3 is CSSDRAYGYTF.